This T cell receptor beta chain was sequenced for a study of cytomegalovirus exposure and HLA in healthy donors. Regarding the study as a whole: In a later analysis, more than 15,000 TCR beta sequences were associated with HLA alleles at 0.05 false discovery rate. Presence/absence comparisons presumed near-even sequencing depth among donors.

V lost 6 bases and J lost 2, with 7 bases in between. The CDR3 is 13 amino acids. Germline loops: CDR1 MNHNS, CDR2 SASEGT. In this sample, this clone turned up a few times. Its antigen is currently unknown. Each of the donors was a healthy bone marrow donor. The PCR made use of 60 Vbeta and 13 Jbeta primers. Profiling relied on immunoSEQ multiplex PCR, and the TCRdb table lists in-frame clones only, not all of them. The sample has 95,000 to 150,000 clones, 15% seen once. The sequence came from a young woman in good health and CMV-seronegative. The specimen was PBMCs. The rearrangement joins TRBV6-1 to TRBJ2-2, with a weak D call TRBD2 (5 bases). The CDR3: CASRRENTGELFF. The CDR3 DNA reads TGTGCCAGCAGACGGGAAAACACCGGGGAGCTGTTTTTT.